This T cell receptor (beta chain) derives from a study of beta chain features in type 1 diabetes listed by TCRdb under 2018. Study-level background: No differences in mean age, gender distribution, total cell number or subset yield were found between patients and healthy donors. A total of roughly 100,000,000 sorted cells were examined across all samples, and the number of cells per subset was strongly correlated with RNA yield. The study compared TCRB repertoires of sorted circulating CD4+ T cell subsets between recently diagnosed type 1 diabetes patients and matched healthy donors. Naive and central memory subsets were obtained from all 30 or so donors, but regulatory and stem cell-like memory subsets were isolated from only 8 patients and 8 healthy donors.

What the work shows at the level of the full study, not this receptor alone: A moderate but significant shortening of TCRB CDR3 length was observed in type 1 diabetes patients in all four CD4+ subsets. Naive, central memory and regulatory TCRB repertoires appeared to be more similar among patients than among healthy donors. Sequencing cDNA rather than genomic DNA could over-represent highly expressing activated cells, although activation and CD3 levels did not differ between groups. PCR may preferentially amplify shorter templates, but because patient and control samples were amplified and corrected together, any resulting skew would affect both groups equally. Only small numbers of individuals were included in the HLA sub-analyses, which left unresolved whether HLA type had any influence on TCRB rearrangement. At VDJ recombination sites, patients with type 1 diabetes made fewer insertions and deleted more nucleotides, a pattern implying thymic rearrangement abnormalities.

Each donor gave one peripheral blood draw, approximately 120 mL on average, collected into heparinised tubes. A BD FACSAria II was used to sort naive, central memory, regulatory and stem cell-like memory CD4+ T cells with a panel that included CD45RO, CCR7, CD25, CD127, CD95 and CD27. All sorted populations exceeded 98% purity. Right away, PBMCs were isolated by Lymphoprep density gradient centrifugation and were stained directly, with no culture step. So that batch effects would be minimized, each experiment stained and sorted samples in pairs, pairing one healthy donor with one patient. All of the isolated RNA was reverse transcribed with the High Capacity cDNA Reverse Transcription Kit, so expressed TCRB transcripts were sequenced. Deep immunoSEQ sequencing was performed on naive, central memory and regulatory T cell samples, with an average of roughly 3.3 million total reads per sample. Sorted cells were lysed in RLT buffer, and RNA was extracted using DNase-treated RNeasy Micro or Mini kits according to cell number. To prevent cross-contamination, every cell subset was processed on its own, while patient and healthy donor samples were processed together. Using the immunoSEQ multiplex PCR, TCRB sequences were amplified from cDNA into 87-bp fragments spanning the CDR3 region. Amplicons were sequenced on the Illumina HiSeq platform. As for how the authors treated the data: Synthetic template baselines were used to correct PCR bias computationally, reads within Hamming distance 2 were collapsed, and singletons that could not be merged were discarded. Reads were aligned against IMGT so that V, D and J genes, CDR3 length and insertions or deletions at six rearrangement sites could be assigned. Clonotype counts were normalized to sorted cell number within each subset before computing true diversity and Gini coefficients with the tcR R package. The overlap coefficient, calculated on TCRB nucleotide sequences, was used to measure repertoire sharing. TCRdb limited this immuneACCESS table to in-frame rearrangements with V and J called. A share of clones is missing; checked studies link under half to unresolved V genes, and the rest is unexplained. D and trimming come from the DNA, and the V and J calls and clone size come from that table. Here the sample has 150,000 or so clones; approximately 9% occur a single time. The ten largest clones take up more than 0.45% of the sample.

Spanning cysteine to phenylalanine, the CDR3 consists of 12 amino acids. Just the 36-base CDR3 DNA is kept, in frame starting at base 1. From a lookup of the germline V gene, CDR1 and CDR2 are SQVTM and ANQGSEA. Between the V and J ends, shortened by 7 bases and 1 base respectively, the junction contains 10 bases. This clone occurred a few times. Its recognized antigen is unknown. No base qualities exist here, and no much larger clone lies one base off it. This receptor chain uses TRBV29-1 and TRBJ2-5; the D gene cannot be resolved reliably. The sequenced sample consisted of central memory CD4+ T cells from blood. The receptor comes from a woman younger than 35 with type 1 diabetes. The DNA is as follows: TGCAGCGCCGAGGAGCCCCAAGAGACCCAGTACTTC. Its translation reads: CSAEEPQETQYF.